Each of the 32 T cell receptor beta chains below was sequenced from the same sample in a study of blood T cell repertoires in COVID-19. Some clones are missing from TCRdb's copy, which holds only in-frame ones; the method was immunoSEQ multiplex PCR. Among under 95,000 clones listed, 88% were seen once. Input material: peripheral blood. Receptor source: a human donor in a cohort sampled during active COVID-19.

The chain uses TRBV5-1 and TRBJ1-2; tentative D call: TRBD1 (6 bases). Trimming stripped 0 bases from V and 0 bases from J, with 9 bases between. The germline CDR1 and CDR2 sequences are SGHRS and YFSETQ. This CDR3 comprises 15 residues. CDR3 sequence reads: CASSLETGSNYGYTF. As DNA, the CDR3 is TGCGCCAGCAGCTTGGAGACAGGCTCTAACTATGGCTACACCTTC.

This clone has more than one count but fewer than ten. The chain joins TRBV11-3 to TRBJ2-3; D might be TRBD1 (5 bases). The CDR3 totals 14 residues. CDR1 and CDR2 (germline): SGHNT, YENEEA. V was clipped by 2 bases and J by 0 bases, with 6 bases between them. The CDR3 here is CASSLRQSTDTQYF. CDR3 nucleotide sequence: TGTGCCAGCAGCTTACGACAGAGCACAGATACGCAGTATTTT.

V gene TRBV27 combines with J gene TRBJ1-6; 10 nucleotides align to TRBD1. This CDR3 comprises 16 residues. Trimming cost V 5 bases and J 9 bases; bases outside gene matches: 10. Germline V lookup: CDR1 MNHEY, CDR2 SMNVEV (reference sequence). As DNA, the CDR3 is TGTGCCAGCAGTCCTCGACAGGGGGCTTATGGTTCACCCCTCCACTTT. Its protein product is CASSPRQGAYGSPLHF.

This chain connects TRBV7-6 to TRBJ2-2; a possible D gene is TRBD1 (6 bases). Per germline, CDR1 SGHVS and CDR2 FNYEAQ. This CDR3 region has 16 residues. V was trimmed by 3 bases and J by 0 bases, leaving 11 bases between them. CDR3 nucleotide sequence: TGTGCCAGCAGCTTCAACAGGGCGACGAACACCGGGGAGCTGTTTTTT. It is translated as CASSFNRATNTGELFF.

This clone was seen only once. The chain links TRBV6-6 to TRBJ1-1; the D gene is possibly TRBD1 (6 bases). V was clipped by 6 bases and J by 3 bases, with 17 bases between them. Germline V gene lookup returns CDR1 MNHNY and CDR2 SVGAGI (reference sequence). This CDR3 comprises 15 residues. The CDR3 region is CASSLEGGADTEAFF. The CDR3, as DNA: TGTGCCAGCAGCCTAGAGGGGGGGGCGGACACTGAAGCTTTCTTT.

The chain couples TRBV19 to TRBJ1-1; a possible D gene is TRBD1 (6 bases). V gave up 5 bases and J gave up 5 bases, with 18 bases separating them. CDR1 LNHDA and CDR2 SQIVND come from the germline V gene (reference sequence). The CDR3 is made up of 15 amino acids. CDR3 protein: CASSFLQGRGTEAFF. CDR3 coding DNA: TGTGCCAGTAGTTTCCTCCAGGGGAGGGGTACTGAAGCTTTCTTT.

This clone was recorded once. The V gene is TRBV5-1, the J gene TRBJ2-5; 8 bases are shared with TRBD2. This CDR3 region has 15 residues. Trimming removed 5 bases from V and 2 bases from J; junction bases left unmatched: 8. Germline assignment: CDR1 SGHRS and CDR2 YFSETQ. This CDR3 reads CASSAGGAWQETQYF. The CDR3 nucleotides read TGCGCCAGCAGTGCCGGGGGGGCGTGGCAAGAGACCCAGTACTTC.

The V and J genes are TRBV2 and TRBJ1-6; 10 nucleotides align to TRBD1. CDR3 size: 16 residues. With V trimmed by 6 bases and J by 10 bases, 12 bases remained unmatched. Germline lookup yields CDR1 SNHLY and CDR2 FYNNEI. The CDR3 loop is CASRFLGTGDVSPLHF. In DNA form, the CDR3 reads TGTGCCAGCAGGTTTTTGGGGACAGGGGATGTATCACCCCTCCACTTT.

This chain joins TRBV3-1 (or the pseudogene TRBV3-2) and TRBJ2-1; D unclear. CDR1 and CDR2 (germline): LGHDT, YNNKEL (reference sequence). V lost 4 bases and J lost 5, with 9 bases in between. The length of the CDR3 is 13 residues. The CDR3 DNA reads TGTGCCAGCAGCCTCCAAACTCACAATGAGCAGTTCTTC. It is translated as CASSLQTHNEQFF.

The chain carries TRBV11-3 and TRBJ2-2; D unresolved. Germline CDR1 is SGHNT and CDR2 is YENEEA. This CDR3 spans 13 amino acids. Trimming left V 4 bases short and J 3 bases short, with 6 bases between. In DNA, the CDR3 is TGTGCCAGCAGCTCGGTAGACACCGGGGAGCTGTTTTTT. It encodes CASSSVDTGELFF.

The chain has TRBV6-5 and TRBJ2-2; perhaps TRBD2 as D (5 bases). Per the germline V gene, CDR1 is MNHEY and CDR2 is SVGAGI. The V end lost 6 bases, the J end lost 0 bases, and 11 bases lay between the germline ends. The CDR3 is 15 amino acids. Here the CDR3 DNA reads TGTGCCAGCAGCCCGGGGTTCGCGAACACCGGGGAGCTGTTTTTT. Amino acids: CASSPGFANTGELFF.

This chain joins TRBV2 and TRBJ2-4, with D possibly matching TRBD2 (6 bases). Trimming took 6 bases from V and 7 from J, leaving 13 bases between them. The germline V gene has CDR1 SNHLY and CDR2 FYNNEI. The CDR3 has 13 amino acids. CDR3 protein: CASRGIGGNIQYF. The CDR3 DNA sequence: TGTGCCAGCAGGGGGATCGGGGGTAACATTCAGTACTTC.

The gene calls are TRBV7-9 and TRBJ1-6; no clear D gene. Germline CDR1 SEHNR, CDR2 FQNEAQ (reference sequence). CDR3 length: 15 amino acids. Trimming left V 7 bases short and J 7 bases short, with 17 bases between. The CDR3 coding sequence is TGTGCCAGCAACTCCAAGGAGGCCCTAAATTCACCCCTCCACTTT. Translating it yields CASNSKEALNSPLHF.

The chain recombines TRBV19 with TRBJ2-5, with D maybe TRBD2 (5 bases). The CDR3 totals 14 residues. V shed 1 base and J shed 5 bases, with 11 bases lying between them. The germline gives CDR1 LNHDA, CDR2 SQIVND (reference sequence). CDR3 protein: CASSIVEDRETQYF. CDR3 DNA sequence: TGTGCCAGTAGTATAGTGGAGGACCGGGAGACCCAGTACTTC.

V gene TRBV6-5 combines with J gene TRBJ1-2; D unresolved. The CDR3 contains 11 residues. Per the germline V gene, CDR1 is MNHEY and CDR2 is SVGAGI. V lost 8 bases and J lost 3, with 7 bases in between. The CDR3 here is CASFTDYGYTF. The CDR3, as DNA: TGTGCCAGCTTTACAGACTATGGCTACACCTTC.

The rearrangement joins TRBV9 to TRBJ1-2; TRBD1 matches at 8 bases. After removal of 2 bases from V and 10 bases from J, the junction contained 7 bases not matched to a gene. This CDR3 spans 13 amino acids. Germline CDR1 SGDLS, CDR2 YYNGEE. The CDR3 DNA reads TGTGCCAGCAGCGTTGGACAGGGCCGATACTACACCTTC. Protein: CASSVGQGRYYTF.

V is TRBV5-1 and J is TRBJ2-7, with a possible D match to TRBD2 (5 bases). In germline, CDR1 is SGHRS, CDR2 YFSETQ. The CDR3 spans 15 residues. V was pared by 0 bases and J by 5 bases, with 15 bases between. The CDR3 loop is CASSLAVLGGDEQYF. CDR3 bases: TGCGCCAGCAGCTTGGCCGTGCTAGGAGGTGACGAGCAGTACTTC. The whole variable domain, remainder taken from reference TRBV5-1 and TRBJ2-7, is KAGVTQTPRYLIKTRGQQVTLSCSPISGHRSVSWYQQTPGQGLQFLFEYFSETQRNKGNFPGRFSGRQFSNSRSEMNVSTLELGDSALYLCASSLAVLGGDEQYFGPGTRLTVT.

J is TRBJ1-4 and V is TRBV2, with 9 bases matching TRBD1. Trimming at V came to 6 bases and at J to 7 bases, leaving 6 bases not matched to a gene. There are 14 residues in the CDR3. Germline V gives CDR1 SNHLY, CDR2 FYNNEI. The CDR3 nucleotides read TGTGCCAGCAGGTACACAGGGGGCGGTGAAAAACTGTTTTTT. Translation: CASRYTGGGEKLFF.

V usage is TRBV5-6 and J usage is TRBJ1-2; 11 bases line up with TRBD1. The V segment lost 2 bases and the J segment 5 bases; nucleotides outside the gene matches: 14. Germline-derived CDR1 and CDR2 are SGHDT and YYEEEE. CDR3 length: 18 residues. DNA for the CDR3: TGTGCCAGCAGCTTTAACTCTTTATTTGGACAGGGGGCTTATGGCTACACCTTC. Its protein product is CASSFNSLFGQGAYGYTF.

The chain has TRBV19 and TRBJ1-2; the match to TRBD1 covers 8 bases. V gave up 6 bases and J gave up 5 bases; unmatched junction bases: 17. The CDR3 has 17 amino acids. CDR1 and CDR2 (germline): LNHDA, SQIVND (reference sequence). CDR3 region: CASSLETFGQGIYGYTF. As DNA, the CDR3 is TGTGCCAGTAGCCTGGAAACCTTTGGACAGGGTATTTATGGCTACACCTTC.

This chain uses TRBV7-2 with TRBJ2-7; 9 positions agree with TRBD2. This CDR3 contains 16 residues. V dropped 1 base and J dropped 5; count of bases not matched to a gene: 9. CDR1 SGHTA and CDR2 FQGNSA come from the germline V gene. This CDR3 reads CASSLVPTAGGDEQYF. In DNA, the CDR3 is TGTGCCAGCAGCTTAGTACCGACAGCGGGAGGTGACGAGCAGTACTTC.

This sequence joins TRBV21-1 and TRBJ2-7; the table calls TRBD1, which could not be checked here. TRBV21-1 is a documented pseudogene. The CDR3 is made up of 14 amino acids. DNA for the CDR3: TGTGCCGGGCTCCCGGGACAAATTCCCGACGAGCAGTACTTC. As protein: CAGLPGQIPDEQYF.

The rearrangement uses TRBV29-1 and TRBJ2-3; 11 bases line up with TRBD2. Per the germline V gene, CDR1 is SQVTM and CDR2 is ANQGSEA. V dropped 3 bases and J dropped 9; count of bases not matched to a gene: 14. This CDR3 spans 16 amino acids. The CDR3 nucleotides are TGCAGCGTTGAGGATAGCGGGGGGGCCGATTTCGAGACGCAGTATTTT. Translation gives CSVEDSGGADFETQYF.

This chain connects TRBV5-6 to TRBJ1-2; D is unresolved. Germline loops: CDR1 SGHDT, CDR2 YYEEEE. Trimming stripped 2 bases from V and 4 bases from J, with 12 bases between. This CDR3 has 14 residues. The CDR3 nucleotides are TGTGCCAGCAGCTTTATCCAGGCGCCCTATGGCTACACCTTC. Translation: CASSFIQAPYGYTF.

This clone was observed a single time. The chain combines TRBV5-1 with TRBJ2-3; D is unresolved. Germline CDR1 and CDR2: SGHRS and YFSETQ. V was trimmed by 4 bases and J by 2 bases, leaving 14 bases between them. The CDR3 is 15 amino acids. Here the CDR3 DNA reads TGCGCCAGCAGCCCTCCAGGCCTTGCCACAGATACGCAGTATTTT. Residues: CASSPPGLATDTQYF.

This chain connects TRBV5-8 to TRBJ2-5; 8 nucleotides agree with TRBD1. Germline V gene sequence: CDR1 SGHTS, CDR2 YDEGEE. The CDR3 runs 15 residues. After removal of 2 bases from V and 10 bases from J, the junction contained 13 bases not matched to a gene. As DNA, the CDR3 is TGTGCCAGCAGCTTCCGGGACAGGCCCGAGGGGGGCCAGTACTTC. It yields the protein CASSFRDRPEGGQYF.

The CDR3 region is CASSLVGRGLAKNIQYF. The CDR3 coding sequence is TGTGCCAGCAGCTTAGTGGGGCGGGGTCTAGCCAAAAACATTCAGTACTTC. The V call is TRBV7-8, the J call TRBJ2-4; tentatively, D is TRBD2 (6 bases). The CDR3 totals 17 residues. CDR1 SGHVS and CDR2 FQNEAQ come from the germline V gene. The V gene lost 1 base and the J gene lost 0 bases, with 13 bases spanning the gap.

This sequence joins TRBV30 and TRBJ2-6, with TRBD1 identical over 9 bases. Germline lookup yields CDR1 GTSNPN and CDR2 SVGIG (reference sequence). Losses at the gene ends were 5 bases for V and 0 bases for J; bases not matched to a gene: 5. The CDR3 is 16 residues long. In DNA, the CDR3 is TGTGCCTGGGGACAGGGGATTAGCTCTGGGGCCAACGTCCTGACTTTC. This gives the protein CAWGQGISSGANVLTF.

The V and J genes are TRBV5-5 and TRBJ2-5, with 14 bases matching TRBD2. Trimming at V came to 1 base and at J to 7 bases, leaving 9 bases not matched to a gene. The CDR3 loop spans 17 amino acids. The germline V gene encodes CDR1 SGHKS and CDR2 YYEKEE (reference sequence). This CDR3 is CASSLLGLAGAAGTQYF. Here the CDR3 DNA reads TGTGCCAGCAGCTTGTTGGGACTAGCGGGAGCCGCAGGGACCCAGTACTTC.

This chain connects TRBV3-1 (or the pseudogene TRBV3-2) to TRBJ1-3, with TRBD1 as a possible D gene (5 bases). The CDR3 runs 18 residues. V was shortened by 3 bases and J by 0 bases, with 18 bases between the two germline ends. Germline V gives CDR1 LGHDT, CDR2 YNNKEL (reference sequence). CDR3 loop: CASSQGPSPGSSGNTIYF. DNA for the CDR3: TGTGCCAGCAGCCAGGGCCCGAGCCCAGGGTCCTCTGGAAACACCATATATTTT.

This clone turned up a few times. The genes are TRBV5-1 and TRBJ2-1; TRBD2 aligns across 7 bases. This CDR3 has 15 amino acids. Germline V gene data show CDR1 as SGHRS and CDR2 as YFSETQ. J gave up 8 bases and V 4 bases, and 12 bases lay outside the gene matches. CDR3 DNA: TGCGCCAGCAGCCTCGAGGGCGGGAGTTGGGATGAGCAGTTCTTC. Its translation: CASSLEGGSWDEQFF.

The gene calls are TRBV27 and TRBJ2-5, with D perhaps TRBD1 (5 bases). V lost 4 bases to trimming and J lost 7 bases, with 13 bases between them. CDR3 length: 13 amino acids. CDR1 is MNHEY, CDR2 SMNVEV, per germline (reference sequence). This chain's CDR3 is CASSSNRRGTQYF. In DNA, the CDR3 is TGTGCCAGCAGTTCTAACAGGCGTGGGACCCAGTACTTC.